Following are 27 T cell receptor beta chains from one sample sequenced in a study of cytomegalovirus exposure and HLA in healthy donors. The PCR used 60 Vbeta and 13 Jbeta primers. Produced via immunoSEQ multiplex PCR; TCRdb's table is partial and in-frame only. The sample includes 200,000 or so clones, 82% of them seen just once. The specimen sequenced was PBMCs. The source of these receptors is a boy under 10 years old in good health and CMV-seronegative.

The V call is TRBV7-9, the J call TRBJ1-2; TRBD1 aligns across 7 bases. CDR1 is SEHNR, CDR2 FQNEAQ, per germline (reference sequence). V trimming: 5 bases; J trimming: 6 bases; junction bases outside the gene matches: 9. The CDR3 length is 14 residues. The CDR3 loop is CASSHRGKINGYTF. CDR3 nucleotides: TGTGCCAGCAGCCACAGGGGAAAGATTAATGGCTACACCTTC.

The chain is built from TRBV13 and TRBJ1-4; D not certain. Germline V gene lookup returns CDR1 PRHDT and CDR2 FYEKMQ (reference sequence). V dropped 0 bases and J dropped 4 bases, with 12 bases sitting between them. The CDR3 runs 16 residues. The CDR3 reads CASSLGQTSHNEKLFF. The DNA for the CDR3 is TGTGCCAGCAGCTTAGGCCAGACAAGTCATAATGAAAAACTGTTTTTT.

This clone was recorded only once. The V call is TRBV12-5, the J call TRBJ2-1; 9 bases are a match to TRBD2. The CDR3 spans 21 residues. The V gene end was trimmed by 0 bases and the J gene end by 0 bases; junction bases not matched to a gene: 15. Germline assignment: CDR1 LGHNT and CDR2 FRNRAP. Here the CDR3 DNA reads TGTGCTAGTGGTTTGGTAATCTCCCTCCGCGGGGGGGACAGCTCCTACAATGAGCAGTTCTTC. Its translation is CASGLVISLRGGDSSYNEQFF.

Of note for this clone: In the same sample, other DNA sequences code for this CDR3. The chain carries TRBV7-9 and TRBJ2-3; TRBD2 agrees at 9 bases. The germline CDR1 and CDR2 sequences are SEHNR and FQNEAQ (reference sequence). CDR3 length: 15 amino acids. Losses at the gene ends were 1 base for V and 1 base for J; bases not matched to a gene: 0. CDR3 nucleotide sequence: TGTGCCAGCAGCTTAGGGACTAGCGGCACAGATACGCAGTATTTT. Translated, it gives CASSLGTSGTDTQYF.

V gene TRBV6-5 combines with J gene TRBJ1-2; TRBD1 might be the D (6 bases). Looked up from germline, CDR1 is MNHEY and CDR2 is SVGAGI. The CDR3 extends over 13 amino acids. The V end lost 6 bases, the J end lost 0 bases, and 8 bases lay between the germline ends. The CDR3: CASSGTTNYGYTF. CDR3 coding DNA: TGTGCCAGCAGCGGGACAACTAACTATGGCTACACCTTC.

This clone was detected only a few times. The chain links TRBV23-1 to TRBJ2-7; TRBD1 agrees at 10 bases. Being an ORF, TRBV23-1 has a function that is uncertain. The CDR3 has 14 residues. Germline trimming cut 4 bases from V and 5 bases from J; bases unmatched to any gene: 5. CDR3: CASSPGQGDHEQYF. The CDR3 coding sequence is TGCGCCAGCAGTCCTGGACAGGGGGACCACGAGCAGTACTTC.

The chain joins TRBV11-2 to TRBJ1-3; tentative D call: TRBD1 (5 bases). V dropped 11 bases and J dropped 0 bases, with 17 bases sitting between them. Germline V CDR1 and CDR2: SGHAT, FQNNGV. The CDR3 sequence is 15 residues long. CDR3 bases: TGTGCCGGAGCAAGCGGGGGGGGCTCTGGAAACACCATATATTTT. Its protein product is CAGASGGGSGNTIYF.

The chain joins TRBV30 to TRBJ1-5; no clear D gene. Trimming took 2 bases from V and 4 from J, leaving 6 bases between them. Germline-derived CDR1 and CDR2 are GTSNPN and SVGIG (reference sequence). The CDR3 runs to 12 residues. CDR3 in amino acids: CAWSRGNQPQHF. In DNA form, the CDR3 reads TGTGCCTGGAGTCGAGGGAATCAGCCCCAGCATTTT.

The chain is built from TRBV5-4 and TRBJ2-1; the match to TRBD1 covers 7 bases. The CDR3 contains 14 residues. CDR1 SGHNT and CDR2 YYREEE come from the germline V gene (reference sequence). Trimming at V came to 0 bases and at J to 8 bases, leaving 5 bases not matched to a gene. The CDR3 reads CASSLEGARDEQFF. CDR3 coding DNA: TGTGCCAGCAGCTTGGAGGGGGCGCGGGATGAGCAGTTCTTC. Full variable domain (rest looked up from reference TRBV5-4 and TRBJ2-1): ETGVTQSPTHLIKTRGQQVTLRCSSQSGHNTVSWYQQALGQGPQFIFQYYREEENGRGNFPPRFSGLQFPNYSSELNVNALELDDSALYLCASSLEGARDEQFFGPGTRLTVL.

This clone was seen a handful of times. The rearrangement joins TRBV27 to TRBJ2-1; the D gene is possibly TRBD2 (7 bases). The germline CDR1 and CDR2 sequences are MNHEY and SMNVEV (reference sequence). This CDR3 has 16 amino acids. V was clipped by 0 bases and J by 0 bases, with 9 bases between them. The CDR3 reads CASSLSGGGSYNEQFF. In DNA, the CDR3 is TGTGCCAGCAGTTTATCGGGAGGGGGCTCCTACAATGAGCAGTTCTTC.

The J gene is TRBJ2-1, the V gene TRBV7-3; the D gene is possibly TRBD1 (7 bases). The length of the CDR3 is 13 residues. In germline, CDR1 is SGHTA, CDR2 FQGTGA. Trimming removed 3 bases from V and 7 bases from J, with 10 bases in between. CDR3 loop: CASSFAGGNEQFF. Here the CDR3 DNA reads TGTGCCAGCAGCTTTGCAGGGGGGAATGAGCAGTTCTTC.

This clone appeared a few times. A junction boundary mismatches the germline segment, possibly from a read error. This sequence joins TRBV7-7 and TRBJ2-2; 7 nucleotides align to TRBD2. This CDR3 region has 16 residues. Germline loops: CDR1 SSHAT, CDR2 FNYEAQ (reference sequence). CDR3 residues: CASSPQMGGVTGELFF. In nucleotides, the CDR3 is TGTGCTAGCAGCCCGCAGATGGGGGGGGTCACCGGGGAGCTGTTTTTT.

V is TRBV6-5 and J is TRBJ1-2; 7 bases align to TRBD1. The CDR3 is 12 residues long. The germline CDR1 and CDR2 sequences are MNHEY and SVGAGI. Unmatched junction bases numbered 7, after V lost 5 bases and J lost 10 bases. This CDR3 reads CASSPTGNFYTF. Written as DNA, the CDR3 is TGTGCCAGCAGTCCGACAGGGAACTTCTACACCTTC.

The chain recombines TRBV10-3 with TRBJ2-3; 9 positions match TRBD2. The CDR3 sequence is 18 residues long. J was trimmed by 0 bases and V by 0 bases; bases with no gene match: 7. The germline gives CDR1 ENHRY, CDR2 SYGVKD. The CDR3 nucleotides are TGTGCCATCAGTGAGTCTAGAGCGGGGGGCTCTAGCACAGATACGCAGTATTTT. It is translated as CAISESRAGGSSTDTQYF.

The rearrangement links TRBV4-1 to TRBJ2-3; a possible D gene is TRBD2 (7 bases). Trimming left V 3 bases short and J 3 bases short, with 16 bases between. The germline V gene encodes CDR1 MGHRA and CDR2 YSYEKL. This CDR3 contains 16 residues. CDR3 sequence reads: CASSQGAGEWTDTQYF. CDR3 in DNA: TGCGCCAGCAGCCAGGGGGCGGGGGAATGGACAGATACGCAGTATTTT.

The chain joins TRBV19 to TRBJ1-1; TRBD1 matches 7 bases. CDR3 length equals 15 residues. Losses at the gene ends were 4 bases for V and 4 bases for J; bases not matched to a gene: 9. Germline V gene data show CDR1 as LNHDA and CDR2 as SQIVND (reference sequence). CDR3 in DNA: TGTGCCAGTAGTAGCCGACAGGGTAGGAGCACTGAAGCTTTCTTT. Its protein is CASSSRQGRSTEAFF.

This rearrangement joins TRBV4-2 to TRBJ1-3; TRBD1 matches at 10 bases. Germline V gives CDR1 LGHNA, CDR2 YNFKEQ. V gave up 3 bases and J gave up 4 bases; unmatched junction bases: 3. The CDR3 spans 15 residues. CDR3 loop: CASSQDRGYGNTIYF. The CDR3 DNA is TGTGCCAGCAGCCAGGACAGGGGGTACGGAAACACCATATATTTT.

J is TRBJ1-2 and V is TRBV4-2, with TRBD1 matching over 8 bases. Germline lookup yields CDR1 LGHNA and CDR2 YNFKEQ. CDR3 length: 16 residues. Germline trimming cut 3 bases from V and 3 bases from J; bases unmatched to any gene: 9. The CDR3, as DNA: TGTGCCAGCAGCCAGGGACAGGAATCCTCCTACTATGGCTACACCTTC. Translating gives CASSQGQESSYYGYTF.

This clone occurred a few times. The chain employs TRBV7-9 and TRBJ2-3, with D maybe TRBD2 (6 bases). V was trimmed by 1 base and J by 2 bases, leaving 13 bases between them. The germline CDR1 and CDR2 sequences are SEHNR and FQNEAQ (reference sequence). The CDR3 contains 16 residues. The CDR3 nucleotides read TGTGCCAGCAGCTTAGGGGAGGCGCGTAACACAGATACGCAGTATTTT. Amino acids: CASSLGEARNTDTQYF.

This clone has just a few counts. The chain has TRBV7-8 and TRBJ1-4, with TRBD1 matching over 10 bases. CDR1 is SGHVS, CDR2 FQNEAQ, per germline. Trimming at V came to 5 bases and at J to 7 bases, leaving 10 bases not matched to a gene. The CDR3 is made up of 16 amino acids. This CDR3 is CASSHDRGRLFEKLFF. DNA of the CDR3: TGTGCCAGCAGCCATGACAGGGGGCGCCTATTTGAAAAACTGTTTTTT.

The rearrangement links TRBV7-9 to TRBJ2-2; D may be TRBD2 (6 bases). V shed 8 bases and J shed 2 bases, with 12 bases lying between them. CDR3 size: 14 residues. From germline, CDR1 is SEHNR and CDR2 FQNEAQ (reference sequence). This CDR3 is CASFRDFNTGELFF. DNA for the CDR3: TGTGCCAGCTTCCGGGACTTCAACACCGGGGAGCTGTTTTTT.

In regard to this clone: A junction boundary mismatches the germline segment, possibly from a read error. The chain has TRBV4-2 and TRBJ2-1; 8 positions agree with TRBD2. CDR1 and CDR2 (germline): LGHNA, YNFKEQ. The CDR3 is made up of 16 amino acids. The CDR3 sequence: CAGSQDPRSTSDEQFF. Written as DNA, the CDR3 is TGTGCCGGCAGCCAAGATCCCCGATCGACTAGCGATGAGCAGTTCTTC.

CDR3 amino acids: CASSRPGLADEQFF. The DNA for the CDR3 is TGCGCCAGCAGCCGACCGGGACTAGCAGATGAGCAGTTCTTC. V and J are TRBV4-1 and TRBJ2-1, with 9 bases aligning to TRBD2. Unmatched junction bases numbered 6, after V lost 4 bases and J lost 8 bases. In germline, CDR1 is MGHRA, CDR2 YSYEKL. CDR3 length: 14 amino acids.

The gene calls are TRBV5-4 and TRBJ1-1; a weak D match, TRBD1 (5 bases). V was trimmed by 4 bases and J by 1 base, leaving 14 bases between them. Germline V gives CDR1 SGHNT, CDR2 YYREEE (reference sequence). This CDR3 region has 15 residues. The CDR3, as DNA: TGTGCCAGCAGCGACACGACAGTTCCGAACACTGAAGCTTTCTTT. Amino acid sequence: CASSDTTVPNTEAFF. The whole variable domain, filled in from reference TRBV5-4 and TRBJ1-1, reads ETGVTQSPTHLIKTRGQQVTLRCSSQSGHNTVSWYQQALGQGPQFIFQYYREEENGRGNFPPRFSGLQFPNYSSELNVNALELDDSALYLCASSDTTVPNTEAFFGQGTRLTVV.

This clone was counted a few times. The V gene is TRBV7-9, the J gene TRBJ1-1; D perhaps matches TRBD1 (5 bases). This CDR3 comprises 13 residues. Germline loops: CDR1 SEHNR, CDR2 FQNEAQ (reference sequence). Trimming removed 5 bases from V and 9 bases from J, with 16 bases in between. Written as DNA, the CDR3 is TGTGCCAGCAGCCTCGCAGGGAAGAAGAAAGCTTTCTTT. Amino acid sequence: CASSLAGKKKAFF.

The chain uses TRBV13 and TRBJ2-3, with 8 nucleotides matching TRBD2. The CDR3 runs 14 residues. The germline V gene encodes CDR1 PRHDT and CDR2 FYEKMQ (reference sequence). The trim removed 6 bases at V and 2 bases at J, leaving 4 bases unmatched. The CDR3 reads CASRGRGVTDTQYF. In DNA form, the CDR3 reads TGTGCCAGCAGGGGGCGGGGGGTCACAGATACGCAGTATTTT.

Turning to this clone: A read error may account for a junction end that differs from germline. V usage is TRBV6-5 and J usage is TRBJ1-1; tentatively, D is TRBD1 (5 bases). The length of the CDR3 is 12 residues. The germline CDR1 and CDR2 sequences are MNHEY and SVGAGI. CDR3 protein: CARDILNTEAFF. The CDR3 bases are TGTGCCAGGGACATTCTCAACACAGAAGCTTTCTTT.